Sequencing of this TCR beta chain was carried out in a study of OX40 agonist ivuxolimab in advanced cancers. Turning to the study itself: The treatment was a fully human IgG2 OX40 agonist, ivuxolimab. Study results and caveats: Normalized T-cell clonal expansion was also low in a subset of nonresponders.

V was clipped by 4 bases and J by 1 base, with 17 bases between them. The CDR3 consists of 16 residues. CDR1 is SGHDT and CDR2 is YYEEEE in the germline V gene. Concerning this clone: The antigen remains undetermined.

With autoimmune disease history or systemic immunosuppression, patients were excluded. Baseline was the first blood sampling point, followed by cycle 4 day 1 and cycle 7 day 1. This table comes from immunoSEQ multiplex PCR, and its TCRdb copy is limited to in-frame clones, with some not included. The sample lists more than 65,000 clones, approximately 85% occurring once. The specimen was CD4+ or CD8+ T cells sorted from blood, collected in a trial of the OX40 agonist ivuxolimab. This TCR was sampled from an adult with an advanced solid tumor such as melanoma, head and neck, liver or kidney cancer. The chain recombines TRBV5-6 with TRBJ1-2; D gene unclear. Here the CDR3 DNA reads TGTGCCAGCAGCCATGATAAGACGCGCCTTAACTATGGCTACACCTTC. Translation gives CASSHDKTRLNYGYTF.